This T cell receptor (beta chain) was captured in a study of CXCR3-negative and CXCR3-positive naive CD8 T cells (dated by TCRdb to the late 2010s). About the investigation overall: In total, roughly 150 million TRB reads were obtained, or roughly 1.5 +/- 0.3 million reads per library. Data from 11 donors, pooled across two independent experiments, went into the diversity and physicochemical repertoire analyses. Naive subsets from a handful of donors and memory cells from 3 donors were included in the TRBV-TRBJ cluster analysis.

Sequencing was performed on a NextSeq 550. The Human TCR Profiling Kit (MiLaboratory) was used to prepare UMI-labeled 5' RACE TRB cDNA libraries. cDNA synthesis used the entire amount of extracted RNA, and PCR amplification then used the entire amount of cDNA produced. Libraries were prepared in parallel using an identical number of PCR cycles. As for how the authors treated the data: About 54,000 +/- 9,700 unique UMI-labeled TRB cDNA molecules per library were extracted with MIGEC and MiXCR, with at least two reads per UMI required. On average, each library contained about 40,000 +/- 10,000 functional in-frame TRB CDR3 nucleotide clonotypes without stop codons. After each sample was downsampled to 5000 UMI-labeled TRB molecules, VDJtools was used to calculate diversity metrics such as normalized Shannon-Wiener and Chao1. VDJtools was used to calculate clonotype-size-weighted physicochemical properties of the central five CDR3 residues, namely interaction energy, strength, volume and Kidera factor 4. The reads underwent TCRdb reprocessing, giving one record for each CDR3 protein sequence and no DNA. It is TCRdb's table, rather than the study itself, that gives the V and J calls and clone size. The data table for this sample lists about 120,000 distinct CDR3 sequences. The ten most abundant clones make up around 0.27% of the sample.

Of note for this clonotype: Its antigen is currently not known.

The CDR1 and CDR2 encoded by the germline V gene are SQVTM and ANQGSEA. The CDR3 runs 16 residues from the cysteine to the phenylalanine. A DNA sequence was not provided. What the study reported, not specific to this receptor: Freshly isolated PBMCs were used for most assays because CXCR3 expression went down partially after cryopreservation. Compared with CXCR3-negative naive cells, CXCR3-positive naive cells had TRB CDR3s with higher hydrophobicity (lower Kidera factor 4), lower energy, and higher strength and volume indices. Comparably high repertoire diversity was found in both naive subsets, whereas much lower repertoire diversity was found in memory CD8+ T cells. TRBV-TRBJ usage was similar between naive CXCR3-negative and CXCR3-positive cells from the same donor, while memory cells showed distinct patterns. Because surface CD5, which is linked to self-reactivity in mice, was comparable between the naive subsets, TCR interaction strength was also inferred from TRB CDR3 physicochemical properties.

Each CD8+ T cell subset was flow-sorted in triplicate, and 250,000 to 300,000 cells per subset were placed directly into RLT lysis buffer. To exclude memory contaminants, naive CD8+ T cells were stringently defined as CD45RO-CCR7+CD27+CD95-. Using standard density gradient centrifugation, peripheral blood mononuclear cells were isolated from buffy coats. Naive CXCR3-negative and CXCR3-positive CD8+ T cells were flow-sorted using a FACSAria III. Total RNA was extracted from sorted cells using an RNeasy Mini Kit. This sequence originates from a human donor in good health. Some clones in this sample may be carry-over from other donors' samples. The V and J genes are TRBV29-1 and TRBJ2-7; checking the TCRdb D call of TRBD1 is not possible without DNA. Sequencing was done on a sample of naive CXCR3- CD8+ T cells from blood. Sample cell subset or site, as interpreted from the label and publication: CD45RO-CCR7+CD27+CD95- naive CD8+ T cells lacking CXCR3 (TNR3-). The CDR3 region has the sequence CSVEASGSDTSYEQYF.